A single sample is the source of the 14 T cell receptor beta chains below, sequenced in a study of beta chain features in type 1 diabetes. Their specific antigens are unknown. Study findings and constraints: Shorter TCRB CDR3s, moderately but significantly so, marked every one of the four CD4+ subsets in Type 1 diabetes patients.

Expressed TCRB transcripts were sequenced after all isolated RNA was converted to cDNA. The protocol was immunoSEQ multiplex PCR, while the TCRdb copy is restricted to in-frame clones and leaves out a portion. This sample yields approximately 46,000 clones, of which just under 45% are seen a single time; roughly 0.13% belongs to the top ten. Sequencing used stem cell memory CD4+ T cells from blood. Receptors were obtained from a man younger than 45 with type 1 diabetes.

This clone was counted a few times. The CDR3 protein is CASSRPGQGTHEQYF. CDR3 nucleotide sequence: TGTGCCAGCAGCCGGCCGGGACAGGGGACCCACGAGCAGTACTTC. The chain has TRBV7-9 and TRBJ2-7; 10 nucleotides line up with TRBD1. CDR1 is SEHNR and CDR2 is FQNEAQ in the germline V gene (reference sequence). The CDR3 is 15 residues long. V lost 5 bases to trimming and J lost 5 bases; unmatched junction nucleotides: 9.

The rearrangement joins TRBV5-4 to TRBJ2-3; D remains unclear. The germline CDR1 and CDR2 sequences are SGHNT and YYREEE (reference sequence). The V and J ends lost 6 bases and 5 bases respectively, with 13 bases between them. There are 13 residues in the CDR3. CDR3 in DNA: TGTGCCAGCAACCCAACTGAGGAAGATACGCAGTATTTT. This gives the protein CASNPTEEDTQYF.

V usage is TRBV5-4 and J usage is TRBJ2-1, with 15 bases fitting TRBD2. This CDR3 has 18 amino acids. Germline V lookup: CDR1 SGHNT, CDR2 YYREEE (reference sequence). V gave up 4 bases and J gave up 1 base; unmatched junction bases: 6. CDR3 amino acids: CASSLGLAGGMSYNEQFF. The CDR3 DNA is TGTGCCAGCAGCCTGGGACTAGCGGGAGGAATGTCCTACAATGAGCAGTTCTTC.

The CDR3 DNA is TGTGCCAGCCGGGAGGGAGGTGAAAAACTGTTTTTT. This translates into CASREGGEKLFF. V gene TRBV28 combines with J gene TRBJ1-4; D is unresolved. There are 12 residues in the CDR3. Germline-derived CDR1 and CDR2 are MDHEN and SYDVKM. Trimming pared 8 bases from V and 7 bases from J, leaving 11 bases between.

V usage is TRBV7-9 and J usage is TRBJ2-1, with D hard to call. Between the trimmed V and J ends, which lost 2 bases and 2 bases, there was a span of 13 bases. The CDR3 length is 16 residues. Per germline, CDR1 SEHNR and CDR2 FQNEAQ (reference sequence). The CDR3 sequence is CASSLNPVGPYNEQFF. CDR3 bases: TGTGCCAGCAGCTTAAACCCTGTCGGTCCCTACAATGAGCAGTTCTTC.

This chain links TRBV18 with TRBJ2-1; 8 bases are shared with TRBD2. CDR3 length: 15 amino acids. Germline CDR1 reads KGHSH; CDR2 reads LQKENI. V trimming: 3 bases; J trimming: 5 bases; junction bases outside the gene matches: 6. In DNA form, the CDR3 reads TGTGCCAGCTCACCTCTTAGCGGGATAGACAATGAGCAGTTCTTC. This gives the protein CASSPLSGIDNEQFF.

V is TRBV6-6 and J is TRBJ2-1; 8 bases agree with TRBD2. CDR3 length: 16 residues. The trim removed 6 bases at V and 1 base at J, leaving 8 bases unmatched. Per the germline V gene, CDR1 is MNHNY and CDR2 is SVGAGI (reference sequence). In nucleotides, the CDR3 is TGTGCCAGCAGGCCTCAGACTAGCGTTTCCTACAATGAGCAGTTCTTC. Translated: CASRPQTSVSYNEQFF.

The chain links TRBV29-1 to TRBJ2-1, with a possible D match to TRBD2 (7 bases). The CDR3 has 14 amino acids. In germline, CDR1 is SQVTM, CDR2 ANQGSEA. Trimming stripped 7 bases from V and 0 bases from J, with 13 bases between. CDR3 sequence (DNA): TGCAGCGGTGGGGGCGGGAGCTCCTACAATGAGCAGTTCTTC. Translation gives CSGGGGSSYNEQFF.

The genes are TRBV5-4 and TRBJ1-4; unclear D gene. The germline V and J ends were trimmed by 4 bases and 7 bases, with 14 bases remaining between them. This CDR3 is 14 amino acids long. Germline V CDR1 and CDR2: SGHNT, YYREEE (reference sequence). Here the CDR3 DNA reads TGTGCCAGCAGCCCCGCGGGAGGAAGTGAAAAACTGTTTTTT. It translates to CASSPAGGSEKLFF. The variable domain in full, completed from reference TRBV5-4 and TRBJ1-4, reads ETGVTQSPTHLIKTRGQQVTLRCSSQSGHNTVSWYQQALGQGPQFIFQYYREEENGRGNFPPRFSGLQFPNYSSELNVNALELDDSALYLCASSPAGGSEKLFFGSGTQLSVL.

The chain couples TRBV7-9 to TRBJ1-2; the D is unclear. This CDR3 has 12 residues. Germline V gene lookup returns CDR1 SEHNR and CDR2 FQNEAQ (reference sequence). Trimming pared 5 bases from V and 2 bases from J, leaving 6 bases between. The CDR3 spells CASSTGNYGYTF. The CDR3 DNA follows: TGTGCCAGCAGCACCGGGAACTATGGCTACACCTTC.

The chain has TRBV2 and TRBJ2-1, with D perhaps TRBD1 (5 bases). From germline, CDR1 is SNHLY and CDR2 FYNNEI. This CDR3 is 12 amino acids long. V was pared by 2 bases and J by 10 bases, with 9 bases between. CDR3 in amino acids: CASSELGAEQFF. CDR3 DNA sequence: TGTGCCAGCAGTGAATTAGGGGCAGAGCAGTTCTTC. Full variable domain (remainder filled in from reference TRBV2 and TRBJ2-1): EPEVTQTPSHQVTQMGQEVILRCVPISNHLYFYWYRQILGQKVEFLVSFYNNEISEKSEIFDDQFSVERPDGSNFTLKIRSTKLEDSAMYFCASSELGAEQFFGPGTRLTVL.

This chain uses TRBV29-1 with TRBJ2-1; possibly TRBD2 for D (6 bases). Germline V gene lookup returns CDR1 SQVTM and CDR2 ANQGSEA. V shed 3 bases and J shed 4 bases, with 16 bases lying between them. This CDR3 comprises 15 residues. The CDR3 DNA reads as TGCAGCGTTGACCCCGGGACTGGGCGTTACAATGAGCAGTTCTTC. This translates into CSVDPGTGRYNEQFF.

The chain uses TRBV16 and TRBJ1-2; a possible D gene is TRBD1 (5 bases). Germline V gene sequence: CDR1 KGHSY, CDR2 FQNENV. Between the trimmed V and J ends, which lost 4 bases and 5 bases, there was a span of 11 bases. The CDR3 has 13 amino acids. This CDR3 is CASSPVAGYGYTF. The CDR3 DNA follows: TGTGCCAGCAGCCCAGTTGCAGGGTATGGCTACACCTTC.

This clone was observed a few times. The J gene is TRBJ1-1, the V gene TRBV6-5, with a possible D match to TRBD1 (6 bases). Germline values: CDR1 MNHEY, CDR2 SVGAGI. This CDR3 has 14 residues. Trimming took 7 bases from V and 1 from J, leaving 13 bases between them. DNA of the CDR3: TGTGCCAGCACCAATGACAGGAGGAACACTGAAGCTTTCTTT. This sequence encodes CASTNDRRNTEAFF.